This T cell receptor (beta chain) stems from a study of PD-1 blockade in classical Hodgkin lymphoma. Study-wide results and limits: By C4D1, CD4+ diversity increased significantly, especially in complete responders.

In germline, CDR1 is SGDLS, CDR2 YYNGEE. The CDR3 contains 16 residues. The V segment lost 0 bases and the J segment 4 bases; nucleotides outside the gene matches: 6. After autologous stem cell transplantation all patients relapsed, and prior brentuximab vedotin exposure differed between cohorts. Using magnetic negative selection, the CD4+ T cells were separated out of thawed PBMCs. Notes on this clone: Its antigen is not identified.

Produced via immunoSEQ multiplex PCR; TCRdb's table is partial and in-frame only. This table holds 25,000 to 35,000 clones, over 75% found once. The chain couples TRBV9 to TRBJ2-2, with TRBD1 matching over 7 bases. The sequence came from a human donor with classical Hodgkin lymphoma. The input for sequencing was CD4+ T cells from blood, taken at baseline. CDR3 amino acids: CASSVGQGVGTGELFF. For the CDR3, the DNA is TGTGCCAGCAGCGTAGGGCAGGGGGTTGGCACCGGGGAGCTGTTTTTT.